This T cell receptor beta chain stems from a study of T-cell reconstitution after alpha-beta-depleted transplantation in children. Study-wide points: It was surviving recipient T cells and thymic progenitors that gave some patients high TCRbeta diversity at day 60. The origin of alpha-beta T cells about two months after transplant was reportedly several hundred expanded graft clones. T-cell counts and diversity at one year following transplant were attributed mainly to newly produced T cells.

In the case of this clonotype: The antigen is not known.

V was cut by 1 base and J by 2 bases, with 9 bases left in between. CDR3 size: 15 residues. Germline V gene data show CDR1 as SGHDN and CDR2 as FVKESK. Unique molecular identifiers tagged the TCRbeta library. TCRdb fed the PCR reads into MiXCR, producing one record per CDR3 protein. The sample lists around 800,000 distinct CDR3 sequences, approximately 15% seen once, with just under 5% in the top ten. This TCR came from a male patient under 18 who had a stem cell transplant for acute lymphoblastic leukemia, so the T cells may come from the graft donor. The source material was PBMCs, mostly from graft donor cells, sampled 360 days after TCRalphabeta/CD19-depleted stem cell transplant. The gene calls are TRBV14 and TRBJ2-1, with D perhaps TRBD1 (5 bases). The CDR3 DNA is TGTGCCAGCAGCCAAGTAGGGGAAACCTACAATGAGCAGTTCTTC. Encoded protein: CASSQVGETYNEQFF.